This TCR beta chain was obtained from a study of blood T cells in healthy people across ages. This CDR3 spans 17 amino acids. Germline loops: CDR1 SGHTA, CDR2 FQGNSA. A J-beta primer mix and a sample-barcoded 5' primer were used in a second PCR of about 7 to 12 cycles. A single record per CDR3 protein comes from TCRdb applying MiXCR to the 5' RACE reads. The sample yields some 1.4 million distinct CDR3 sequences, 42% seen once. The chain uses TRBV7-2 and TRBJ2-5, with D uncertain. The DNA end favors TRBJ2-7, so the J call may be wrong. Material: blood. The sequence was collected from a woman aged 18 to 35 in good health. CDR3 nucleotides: TGTGCCAGCAGCTTAGCTGGTCTATTCCTCTCTGGCCACGAGCAGTACTTC. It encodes CASSLAGLFLSGHEQYF.